This T cell receptor (beta chain) was identified in a study of molecular identifiers for immune sequencing clone quantification. Libraries of bulk TCR were made by previously described methods (with listed TCR primers). One entry per CDR3 protein results from TCRdb running MiXCR on the PCR reads. The sample lists about 86,000 distinct CDR3 sequences, around 25% occurring once. Study-wide points: Underestimated sizes of highly expanded clones could result from identical TCR molecules that share a barcode.

Germline assignment: CDR1 MNHEY and CDR2 SMNVEV (reference sequence). Trimming took 4 bases from V and 4 from J; bases not matched to a gene: 3. The CDR3 totals 14 residues. This clonotype was observed a handful of times. Its antigen remains unknown. The chain has TRBV27 and TRBJ2-7, with TRBD1 identical over 11 bases. The sequencing input was naive CD8+ T cells from blood, with Jurkat cell RNA spiked in. The subset was: FACS-sorted CD8+CD4-CCR7+CD45RA+ naive T cells. This clonotype originated in a human donor in good health. Some libraries in this study had Jurkat cell RNA spiked in. The CDR3 bases are TGTGCCAGCAGTTGGGGACAGGGGGAGTACGAGCAGTACTTC. Its protein product is CASSWGQGEYEQYF.